The T cell receptor beta chain under discussion was sequenced for a study of T-cell memory formation after mild COVID-19. Study-wide background: Clustering of TCRs was largely donor specific.

TCRdb used MiXCR to reprocess the 5' RACE reads, holding one entry per CDR3 protein. The sample carries about 430,000 distinct CDR3 sequences, about a sixth recorded once. From germline, CDR1 is KGHDR and CDR2 SFDVKD. This CDR3 comprises 16 residues. With 2 bases removed from V and 3 bases from J, the gap between germline ends came to 14 bases. This clonotype occurred many times. Its matching antigen is unknown. The study's findings and limits: Clones contracting across day 15 to 85 had a balanced CD4/CD8 profile; later expanding clones leaned CD4+.

The sample taken for sequencing was PBMCs or a T cell subset sorted from them (not recorded which). The sequence came from a man aged 18-30 years who had mild COVID-19 (a few samples of this study predate the infection). Cell type and time point are not known. The V gene is TRBV24-1, the J gene TRBJ2-3; D is perhaps TRBD1 (5 bases). The CDR3: CATSDSRQGGTDTQYF. The CDR3 bases are TGTGCCACCAGTGATTCCCGGCAGGGTGGAACAGATACGCAGTATTTT.